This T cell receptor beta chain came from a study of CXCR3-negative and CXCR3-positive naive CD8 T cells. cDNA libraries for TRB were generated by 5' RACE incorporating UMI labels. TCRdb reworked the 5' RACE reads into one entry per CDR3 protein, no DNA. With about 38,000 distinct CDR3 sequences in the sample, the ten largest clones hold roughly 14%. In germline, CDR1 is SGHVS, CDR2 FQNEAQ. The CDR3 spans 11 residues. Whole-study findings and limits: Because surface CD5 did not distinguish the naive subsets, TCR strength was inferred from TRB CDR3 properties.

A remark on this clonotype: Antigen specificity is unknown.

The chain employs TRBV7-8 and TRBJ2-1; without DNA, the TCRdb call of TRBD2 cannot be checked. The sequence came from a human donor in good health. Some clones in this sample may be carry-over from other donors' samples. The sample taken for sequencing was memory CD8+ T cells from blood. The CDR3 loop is CASSSGLNEFF.